A single sample gave rise to the 18 T cell receptor beta chains below, sequenced in a study of CXCR3-negative and CXCR3-positive naive CD8 T cells. The libraries of TRB cDNA were constructed through 5' RACE using UMI labels. With the 5' RACE reads reprocessed, TCRdb shows one record per CDR3 protein and no DNA. This sample's table has roughly 90,000 distinct CDR3 sequences. Material: naive CXCR3- CD8+ T cells from blood. The subset denotes: CD45RO-CCR7+CD27+CD95- naive CD8+ T cells lacking CXCR3 (TNR3-). Receptors were obtained from a human donor in good health. Some clones in this sample may be carry-over from other donors' samples.

This chain links TRBV20-1 with TRBJ2-7; TCRdb designates TRBD1, a call that cannot be tested without DNA. Germline CDR1 DFQATT, CDR2 SNEGSKA (reference sequence). This CDR3 spans 15 amino acids. The CDR3 region is CSARGLGTGDYEQYF.

The chain is built from TRBV5-1 and TRBJ2-1; the D call from TCRdb, TRBD1, cannot be confirmed without DNA. Germline loops: CDR1 SGHRS, CDR2 YFSETQ. There are 16 residues in the CDR3. CDR3 in amino acids: CASSSAGGSSYNEQFF.

The genes are TRBV15 and TRBJ1-1; the TCRdb call, TRBD1, lacks DNA for checking. There are 14 residues in the CDR3. Germline V gene lookup returns CDR1 LNHNV and CDR2 YYDKDF (reference sequence). The CDR3 protein is CATSTRTGSTEAFF.

The V and J genes are TRBV5-4 and TRBJ2-7; with no DNA, the TCRdb D assignment of TRBD2 cannot be verified. This CDR3 is 15 amino acids long. From germline, CDR1 is SGHNT and CDR2 YYREEE (reference sequence). The CDR3 sequence: CASSPLPSGNYEQYF.

V gene TRBV5-1 combines with J gene TRBJ2-7. The CDR3 length is 13 residues. Germline V gives CDR1 SGHRS, CDR2 YFSETQ. The CDR3 region is CASSLSLGSEQYF.

The chain employs TRBV5-1 and TRBJ1-1; TCRdb returns TRBD1, unconfirmable since there is no DNA. This CDR3 region has 13 residues. Germline V gene lookup returns CDR1 SGHRS and CDR2 YFSETQ. CDR3 sequence reads: CASSEPPGPEAFF.

This rearrangement joins TRBV4-1 to TRBJ2-1. Germline V lookup: CDR1 MGHRA, CDR2 YSYEKL. The CDR3 is made up of 13 amino acids. This CDR3 is CASSQEVGDTQFF.

This chain joins TRBV5-1 and TRBJ2-1. CDR1 SGHRS and CDR2 YFSETQ come from the germline V gene. This CDR3 has 14 amino acids. This CDR3 is CASSKGSSYNEQFF.

V and J are TRBV15 and TRBJ2-7; as DNA is missing, the TRBD1 call by TCRdb cannot be tested. The germline V gene encodes CDR1 LNHNV and CDR2 YYDKDF (reference sequence). The CDR3 is made up of 14 amino acids. CDR3 region: CGSSETGGVNEQYF. Full variable domain (rest looked up from reference TRBV15 and TRBJ2-7): DAMVIQNPRYQVTQFGKPVTLSCSQTLNHNVMYWYQQKSSQAPKLLFHYYDKDFNNEADTPDNFQSRRPNTSFCFLDIRSPGLGDTAMYLCGSSETGGVNEQYFGPGTRLTVT.

This chain uses TRBV20-1 with TRBJ2-5; the TRBD2 assignment by TCRdb is unverifiable without DNA. Germline CDR1 and CDR2: DFQATT and SNEGSKA (reference sequence). CDR3 length: 15 amino acids. The CDR3 loop is CGGTSGESAQETQYF.

The J gene is TRBJ2-3, the V gene TRBV7-8; TCRdb lists TRBD2, though no DNA is available to test this call. Looked up from germline, CDR1 is SGHVS and CDR2 is FQNEAQ. The CDR3 runs 18 residues. The CDR3: CASSSQRLAGVLPDTQYF.

The rearrangement joins TRBV4-3 to TRBJ2-1; TCRdb calls TRBD2, which cannot be checked without DNA. The CDR3 consists of 17 residues. Germline loops: CDR1 LGHNA, CDR2 YSLEER. The CDR3 region is CASSQGVAGALNNEQFF.

The chain employs TRBV4-1 and TRBJ2-7. The CDR3 is made up of 13 amino acids. Germline V gene data show CDR1 as MGHRA and CDR2 as YSYEKL. The CDR3 protein is CASSHNSKYEQYF.

The chain carries TRBV27 and TRBJ2-3; no DNA is available, so the TRBD2 call from TCRdb remains unchecked. The germline V gene encodes CDR1 MNHEY and CDR2 SMNVEV (reference sequence). The CDR3 has 15 amino acids. CDR3 in amino acids: CASSLSSGDADTQYF.

This sequence joins TRBV7-6 and TRBJ2-7; TCRdb indicates TRBD1, and absent DNA this call remains unverified. Per the germline V gene, CDR1 is SGHVS and CDR2 is FNYEAQ. This CDR3 region has 12 residues. The CDR3 region is CASSLTGGEQYF.

The chain carries TRBV5-1 and TRBJ2-5; TCRdb lists TRBD2, though no DNA is available to test this call. This CDR3 is 15 amino acids long. CDR1 SGHRS and CDR2 YFSETQ come from the germline V gene. The CDR3 region is CASSPGLAGEETQYF.

This chain joins TRBV27 and TRBJ1-5; TCRdb selects TRBD1, and the lack of DNA leaves this call unchecked. The germline gives CDR1 MNHEY, CDR2 SMNVEV (reference sequence). The CDR3 runs 15 residues. The CDR3 sequence is CASSLGQGGNQPQHF.

This rearrangement joins TRBV5-1 to TRBJ2-1; TCRdb names TRBD1, which stays unverified in the absence of DNA. This CDR3 comprises 12 residues. Per the germline V gene, CDR1 is SGHRS and CDR2 is YFSETQ. The CDR3 sequence: CASSRKGGEQLF. Full variable domain (rest looked up from reference TRBV5-1 and TRBJ2-1): KAGVTQTPRYLIKTRGQQVTLSCSPISGHRSVSWYQQTPGQGLQFLFEYFSETQRNKGNFPGRFSGRQFSNSRSEMNVSTLELGDSALYLCASSRKGGEQLFGPGTRLTVL.